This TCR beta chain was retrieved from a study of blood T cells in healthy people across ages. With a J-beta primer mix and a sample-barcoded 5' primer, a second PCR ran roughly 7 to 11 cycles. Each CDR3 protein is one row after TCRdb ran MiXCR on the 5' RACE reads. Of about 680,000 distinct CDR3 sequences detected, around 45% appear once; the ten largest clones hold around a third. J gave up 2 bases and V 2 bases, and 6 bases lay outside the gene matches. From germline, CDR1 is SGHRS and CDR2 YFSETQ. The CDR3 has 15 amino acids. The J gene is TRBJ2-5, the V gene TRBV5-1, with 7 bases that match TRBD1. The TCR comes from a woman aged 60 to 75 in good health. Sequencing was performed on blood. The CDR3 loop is CASSFQGEPQETQYF. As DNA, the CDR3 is TGCGCCAGCAGCTTCCAGGGGGAACCGCAAGAGACCCAGTACTTC.